This T cell receptor (beta chain) was recorded in a study of OX40 agonist ivuxolimab in advanced cancers. Study-level information: An agonistic anti-OX40 (CD134) antibody, ivuxolimab, was used to treat the patients. Broader study findings: Dosing at 0.1 to 3.0 mg/kg was accompanied by clonal expansion of CD4+ and CD8+ blood T cells by week 6.

V shed 5 bases and J shed 2 bases, with 16 bases lying between them. The CDR3 covers 16 residues. Germline V lookup: CDR1 LNHDA, CDR2 SQIVND (reference sequence). Concerning this clone: The antigen is unknown.

Here immunoSEQ multiplex PCR was the method, and the copy in TCRdb shows in-frame clones only, minus some. Here the sample spans around 100,000 clones, 91% being singletons. The clonotype was recovered from an adult with an advanced solid tumor such as melanoma, head and neck, liver or kidney cancer. The starting material was CD4+ or CD8+ T cells sorted from blood, obtained in a trial of the OX40 agonist ivuxolimab. The gene calls are TRBV19 and TRBJ2-1; D might be TRBD1 or TRBD2, each matching 5 bases. The CDR3: CASSHPSGRTYNEQFF. DNA for the CDR3: TGTGCCAGTAGTCATCCGTCGGGACGGACCTACAATGAGCAGTTCTTC.